The 24 T cell receptor beta chains presented below share a single source sample, sequenced in a study of T cell responses to AZD1222 COVID-19 vaccine. Profiling relied on immunoSEQ multiplex PCR, and the TCRdb table lists in-frame clones only, not all of them. The repertoire includes 75,000 to 90,000 clones, around 80% of them detected once, and over 20% sits in the top ten. The sequenced sample was peripheral blood, obtained on day 0 of AZD1222 vaccination. The receptors derive from an adult in good health.

The CDR3 loop reads CASSPRTGLQETQYF. The CDR3 coding sequence is TGTGCCAGCAGCCCCCGGACAGGACTACAAGAGACCCAGTACTTC. V gene TRBV11-2 combines with J gene TRBJ2-5, with a weak D call TRBD1 (7 bases). Between the trimmed V and J ends, which lost 5 bases and 2 bases, there was a span of 15 bases. The CDR3 is made up of 15 amino acids. Germline V lookup: CDR1 SGHAT, CDR2 FQNNGV.

This chain joins TRBV19 and TRBJ1-5, with 8 nucleotides matching TRBD1. CDR3 length: 16 residues. With V trimmed by 10 bases and J by 7 bases, 18 bases remained unmatched. Germline assignment: CDR1 LNHDA and CDR2 SQIVND (reference sequence). CDR3 in amino acids: CATAAGRQGIQQPQHF. In nucleotides, the CDR3 is TGTGCCACCGCAGCGGGGAGACAGGGGATACAACAGCCCCAGCATTTT. Combining the CDR3 with reference TRBV19 and TRBJ1-5 gives the whole variable domain DGGITQSPKYLFRKEGQNVTLSCEQNLNHDAMYWYRQDPGQGLRLIYYSQIVNDFQKGDIAEGYSVSREKKESFPLTVTSAQKNPTAFYLCATAAGRQGIQQPQHFGDGTRLSIL.

The rearrangement uses TRBV5-4 and TRBJ2-7; 8 bases fit TRBD2. CDR1 is SGHNT and CDR2 is YYREEE in the germline V gene (reference sequence). V lost 0 bases and J lost 2; bases outside the gene matches: 4. This CDR3 has 15 residues. DNA of the CDR3: TGTGCCAGCAGCTTGGGACTAGCGACTACCTACGAGCAGTACTTC. Translating gives CASSLGLATTYEQYF.

CDR3 protein: CASRSGPNTGELFF. The CDR3, as DNA: TGTGCCAGCAGAAGCGGGCCAAACACCGGGGAGCTGTTTTTT. The J gene is TRBJ2-2, the V gene TRBV5-4, with D possibly TRBD2 on 6 matching bases. Germline V gene lookup returns CDR1 SGHNT and CDR2 YYREEE (reference sequence). There are 14 residues in the CDR3. Deletions cut 5 bases from V and 2 bases from J, with 10 bases between.

This sequence joins TRBV5-5 and TRBJ1-5; no clear D. The CDR3 is made up of 12 amino acids. Germline V gene sequence: CDR1 SGHKS, CDR2 YYEKEE (reference sequence). Between the trimmed V and J ends, which lost 4 bases and 3 bases, there was a span of 5 bases. CDR3 sequence: CASSPFNQPQHF. CDR3 bases: TGTGCCAGCAGCCCCTTCAATCAGCCCCAGCATTTT.

There are a few counts of this clone. The chain carries TRBV7-6 and TRBJ2-5, with D perhaps matching TRBD2 (5 bases). This CDR3 spans 15 amino acids. Germline V gene lookup returns CDR1 SGHVS and CDR2 FNYEAQ. V was trimmed by 5 bases and J by 5 bases, leaving 18 bases between them. In DNA, the CDR3 is TGTGCCAGCAGCCGCCGACCTAGCATTGGGGAGACCCAGTACTTC. Translation gives CASSRRPSIGETQYF.

The rearrangement uses TRBV6-5 and TRBJ1-2, with D possibly TRBD1 on 5 matching bases. With 0 bases removed from V and 8 bases from J, the gap between germline ends came to 10 bases. CDR1 and CDR2 from the germline V gene are MNHEY and SVGAGI. The CDR3 runs to 13 residues. CDR3 nucleotides: TGTGCCAGCAGTTACTCTGGGGGAACGGGCTACACCTTC. It yields the protein CASSYSGGTGYTF.

This chain connects TRBV7-9 to TRBJ1-1; 8 positions match TRBD1. The CDR3 contains 14 residues. Germline CDR1 SEHNR, CDR2 FQNEAQ (reference sequence). Trimming took 2 bases from V and 3 from J; bases not matched to a gene: 2. CDR3 protein: CASSLLRGHTEAFF. CDR3 DNA sequence: TGTGCCAGCAGCTTACTCAGGGGGCACACTGAAGCTTTCTTT.

This clone was recorded a few times. V is TRBV11-2 and J is TRBJ2-7; 7 bases map to TRBD2. With 0 bases clipped from V and 0 bases from J, the junction kept 8 bases outside the gene matches. This CDR3 comprises 17 residues. Germline V gene sequence: CDR1 SGHAT, CDR2 FQNNGV. CDR3 bases: TGTGCCAGCAGCTTAGATCCGGTGGGAGGGAGCTCCTACGAGCAGTACTTC. This gives the protein CASSLDPVGGSSYEQYF.

V and J are TRBV9 and TRBJ2-7; 8 bases agree with TRBD2. Germline V gene sequence: CDR1 SGDLS, CDR2 YYNGEE. CDR3 length: 15 residues. V shed 5 bases and J 4 bases; nucleotides not matched to a gene: 11. In DNA form, the CDR3 reads TGTGCCAGCAGTGGAGGAGCGGGAGATACTTACGAGCAGTACTTC. Translation gives CASSGGAGDTYEQYF.

The rearrangement uses TRBV30 and TRBJ1-5; D unclear. V lost 1 base and J lost 6, with 10 bases in between. The CDR3 contains 13 residues. Germline CDR1 reads GTSNPN; CDR2 reads SVGIG (reference sequence). DNA for the CDR3: TGTGCCTGGAGTGGCAGGTTCGGTCAGCCCCAGCATTTT. It specifies CAWSGRFGQPQHF.

The genes are TRBV30 and TRBJ2-5; 9 bases are a match to TRBD1. The CDR3 is 15 residues long. V lost 1 base to trimming and J lost 5 bases; unmatched junction nucleotides: 8. The germline CDR1 and CDR2 sequences are GTSNPN and SVGIG (reference sequence). CDR3 in DNA: TGTGCCTGGAGTGACCCGGGACAGGGACCGGAGACCCAGTACTTC. It yields the protein CAWSDPGQGPETQYF.

The chain links TRBV18 to TRBJ2-1; D gene uncertain. Germline V gives CDR1 KGHSH, CDR2 LQKENI. The CDR3 covers 16 residues. The V end was cut by 3 bases, the J end by 2 bases, with 14 bases between. The CDR3 nucleotides are TGTGCCAGCTCACCGCAAAACAGCGATACCTACAATGAGCAGTTCTTC. This translates into CASSPQNSDTYNEQFF. Variable domain in full (rest from reference TRBV18 and TRBJ2-1): NAGVMQNPRHLVRRRGQEARLRCSPMKGHSHVYWYRQLPEEGLKFMVYLQKENIIDESGMPKERFSAEFPKEGPSILRIQQVVRGDSAAYFCASSPQNSDTYNEQFFGPGTRLTVL.

This chain links TRBV5-1 with TRBJ2-7; D uncertain. This CDR3 contains 15 residues. The V and J ends lost 0 bases and 0 bases respectively, with 10 bases between them. The germline CDR1 and CDR2 sequences are SGHRS and YFSETQ. This chain's CDR3 is CASSLVVGSSYEQYF. The CDR3 DNA sequence: TGCGCCAGCAGCTTGGTTGTCGGAAGCTCCTACGAGCAGTACTTC.

The chain employs TRBV2 and TRBJ2-5, with D perhaps TRBD2 (5 bases). The CDR3 sequence is 12 residues long. CDR1 and CDR2 (germline): SNHLY, FYNNEI. Trimming removed 8 bases from V and 2 bases from J, with 9 bases in between. Written as DNA, the CDR3 is TGTGCCAGCGGTGGACTTCAAGAGACCCAGTACTTC. Translated: CASGGLQETQYF. The full variable domain, rest sourced from reference TRBV2 and TRBJ2-5, is EPEVTQTPSHQVTQMGQEVILRCVPISNHLYFYWYRQILGQKVEFLVSFYNNEISEKSEIFDDQFSVERPDGSNFTLKIRSTKLEDSAMYFCASGGLQETQYFGPGTRLLVL.

In this sample, this clone turned up a few times. V and J are TRBV3-1 (or the pseudogene TRBV3-2) and TRBJ1-1; D unresolved. Trimming pared 2 bases from V and 0 bases from J, leaving 10 bases between. The CDR3 length is 15 residues. Germline CDR1 reads LGHDT; CDR2 reads YNNKEL (reference sequence). In nucleotides, the CDR3 is TGTGCCAGCAGCCAATTTCTGGGTTTGAACACTGAAGCTTTCTTT. It encodes CASSQFLGLNTEAFF.

The chain uses TRBV3-1 (or the pseudogene TRBV3-2) and TRBJ2-7; 7 nucleotides align to TRBD1. The V and J ends lost 4 bases and 1 base, in that order; junction bases with no gene match: 4. The CDR3 extends over 14 amino acids. Germline V lookup: CDR1 LGHDT, CDR2 YNNKEL (reference sequence). CDR3 bases: TGTGCCAGCAGCCCCTCGGGACAGTCCTACGAGCAGTACTTC. Its translation is CASSPSGQSYEQYF.

The J gene is TRBJ1-2, the V gene TRBV10-3; no clear D gene. Trimming took off 6 bases at V and 7 bases at J, with 12 bases between the two ends. Germline assignment: CDR1 ENHRY and CDR2 SYGVKD. The CDR3 length is 12 residues. DNA of the CDR3: TGTGCCATCAGCGAGCGGATCAGTGGCTACACCTTC. It specifies CAISERISGYTF.

This chain connects TRBV2 to TRBJ2-1, with 7 bases identical to TRBD2. This CDR3 has 13 amino acids. CDR1 is SNHLY and CDR2 is FYNNEI in the germline V gene. With V trimmed by 4 bases and J by 7 bases, 4 bases remained unmatched. This chain's CDR3 is CASSGAGVNEQFF. The CDR3 DNA follows: TGTGCCAGCAGTGGGGCGGGAGTAAATGAGCAGTTCTTC.

This chain joins TRBV21-1 and TRBJ2-3. TRBV21-1 has pseudogene status. CDR3 length: 14 amino acids. CDR3 sequence: CASSKEEGPDTQYF. The CDR3 nucleotides read TGTGCCAGCAGCAAAGAGGAAGGCCCCGATACGCAGTATTTT.

This clone was seen a single time. The genes are TRBV2 and TRBJ2-3; D gene uncertain. V was cut by 6 bases and J by 7 bases, with 11 bases left in between. This CDR3 contains 12 residues. Per germline, CDR1 SNHLY and CDR2 FYNNEI. The CDR3 region is CASRPRLNTQYF. The CDR3 nucleotides are TGTGCCAGCAGGCCCAGGCTAAATACGCAGTATTTT.

The chain carries TRBV12-3 or TRBV12-4 and TRBJ2-7; D is unclear. Trimming left V 6 bases short and J 7 bases short, with 10 bases between. This CDR3 region has 11 residues. CDR3 coding DNA: TGTGCCAGCAGACTATATGGGGAGCAGTACTTC. Protein sequence: CASRLYGEQYF.

The chain couples TRBV19 to TRBJ2-7; D is possibly TRBD1 (6 bases). Germline values: CDR1 LNHDA, CDR2 SQIVND (reference sequence). This CDR3 region has 15 residues. Between the trimmed V and J ends, which lost 0 bases and 6 bases, there was a span of 15 bases. The CDR3 region is CASSIESRTAAEQYF. The CDR3 DNA sequence: TGTGCCAGTAGTATAGAATCCCGGACAGCGGCCGAGCAGTACTTC.

The genes are TRBV2 and TRBJ1-1; D call uncertain. V gave up 3 bases and J gave up 4 bases, with 9 bases separating them. Germline CDR1 is SNHLY and CDR2 is FYNNEI. The CDR3 totals 13 residues. The CDR3 protein is CASSDGQSTEAFF. The CDR3 region has the DNA TGTGCCAGCAGTGATGGGCAGAGCACTGAAGCTTTCTTT.